The 25 T cell receptor beta chains reported below all come from one sample, sequenced in a study of blood T cell repertoires in COVID-19. Clones were sequenced by immunoSEQ multiplex PCR, and TCRdb holds only the in-frame ones, with some missing. The repertoire holds under 350,000 clones, with roughly nine tenths as singletons. The sample was peripheral blood. Receptors originate from a middle-aged man with acute or convalescent COVID-19.

The V and J genes are TRBV4-1 and TRBJ1-2, with D maybe TRBD1 (6 bases). In germline, CDR1 is MGHRA, CDR2 YSYEKL. The CDR3 contains 14 residues. Trimming took off 4 bases at V and 6 bases at J, with 15 bases between the two ends. This CDR3 is CASSPGRGWNGYTF. CDR3 nucleotides: TGCGCCAGCAGCCCGGGGAGGGGGTGGAATGGCTACACCTTC.

DNA for the CDR3: TGTGCCAGCAGCTTGAGCCGGGACAGGAGCTCCTATAATTCACCCCTCCACTTT. Translating it yields CASSLSRDRSSYNSPLHF. The chain combines TRBV5-6 with TRBJ1-6; TRBD1 matches at 8 bases. Germline CDR1 reads SGHDT; CDR2 reads YYEEEE. The CDR3 is 18 amino acids. Losses at the gene ends were 1 base for V and 0 bases for J; bases not matched to a gene: 6.

This rearrangement joins TRBV25-1 to TRBJ1-2; unclear D gene. Trimming took off 2 bases at V and 3 bases at J, with 10 bases between the two ends. The CDR3 has 14 residues. Germline V lookup: CDR1 MGHDK, CDR2 SYGVNS. The CDR3 sequence: CASSETGIYYGYTF. In DNA form, the CDR3 reads TGTGCCAGCAGTGAAACCGGGATCTACTATGGCTACACCTTC.

V usage is TRBV10-2 and J usage is TRBJ1-1, with 7 bases aligning to TRBD1. J gave up 6 bases and V 6 bases, and 10 bases lay outside the gene matches. Germline V gene lookup returns CDR1 WSHSY and CDR2 SAAADI. The CDR3 runs 14 residues. CDR3 sequence reads: CASRGDREGPEAFF. In DNA form, the CDR3 reads TGCGCCAGCAGGGGTGACAGGGAAGGGCCTGAAGCTTTCTTT.

Concerning this clone itself: Different DNA sequences within this sample yield the same CDR3. V gene TRBV7-9 combines with J gene TRBJ2-7; possible D gene TRBD1, 5 bases. Trimming pared 0 bases from V and 4 bases from J, leaving 7 bases between. In germline, CDR1 is SEHNR, CDR2 FQNEAQ (reference sequence). This CDR3 is built from 13 residues. CDR3 protein: CASSLAGAYEQYF. CDR3 coding DNA: TGTGCCAGCAGCTTAGCAGGGGCTTACGAGCAGTACTTC.

CDR3 loop: CASSSTGSVYTGELFF. In DNA, the CDR3 is TGTGCCAGCAGCTCGACAGGTAGCGTGTACACCGGGGAGCTGTTTTTT. The V call is TRBV7-3, the J call TRBJ2-2, with D perhaps matching TRBD1 (6 bases). The ends were cut back, 4 bases at V and 3 bases at J, with 15 bases in the middle. CDR1 and CDR2 from the germline V gene are SGHTA and FQGTGA. This CDR3 comprises 16 residues.

The chain joins TRBV3-1 (or the pseudogene TRBV3-2) to TRBJ1-2, with TRBD1 matching over 9 bases. The germline gives CDR1 LGHDT, CDR2 YNNKEL (reference sequence). V gave up 4 bases and J gave up 8 bases; unmatched junction bases: 8. This CDR3 contains 14 residues. CDR3 residues: CASSLPGQGGGYTF. CDR3 nucleotide sequence: TGTGCCAGCAGCCTTCCGGGACAGGGAGGAGGCTACACCTTC.

The chain joins TRBV10-1 to TRBJ1-6; TRBD1 is a possible D gene (6 bases). Germline loops: CDR1 WNHNN, CDR2 SYGVQD (reference sequence). The CDR3 spans 18 residues. The V end was cut by 9 bases, the J end by 2 bases, with 23 bases between. CDR3 region: CARTQAGDLIAYNSPLHF. CDR3 bases: TGCGCCAGAACCCAGGCAGGGGATTTAATAGCCTATAATTCACCCCTCCACTTT.

This clone is a singleton in its sample. This chain uses TRBV12-3 or TRBV12-4 with TRBJ1-5; no clear D. Deletions cut 5 bases from V and 12 bases from J, with 11 bases between. The CDR3 has 11 amino acids. The CDR3 here is CASSQIDRQHF. For the CDR3, the DNA is TGTGCCAGCAGTCAGATTGATCGCCAGCATTTT.

This clone was picked up a small number of times. The V call is TRBV7-3, the J call TRBJ2-3, with no clear D. CDR3 length equals 13 residues. Trimming cost V 4 bases and J 6 bases, with 11 bases left between them. The germline V gene has CDR1 SGHTA and CDR2 FQGTGA. CDR3 nucleotide sequence: TGTGCCAGCAGCTCCGAGGTTACCGATACGCAGTATTTT. The encoded protein is CASSSEVTDTQYF.

This chain uses TRBV5-1 with TRBJ1-1; D is uncertain. V lost 2 bases and J lost 5, with 13 bases in between. This CDR3 is built from 14 residues. Germline CDR1 SGHRS, CDR2 YFSETQ. CDR3 residues: CASSLFSSGTEAFF. The CDR3 coding sequence is TGCGCCAGCAGCTTATTTTCGAGCGGGACTGAAGCTTTCTTT.

The V and J genes are TRBV5-8 and TRBJ1-2; TRBD1 is a possible D gene (6 bases). Deletions cut 1 base from V and 4 bases from J, with 11 bases between. The CDR3 runs 14 residues. Germline CDR1 is SGHTS and CDR2 is YDEGEE. The CDR3 loop is CASSLSGQIYGYTF. The CDR3 coding sequence is TGTGCCAGCAGCTTGAGTGGACAGATCTATGGCTACACCTTC.

V is TRBV18 and J is TRBJ2-5; 7 nucleotides match TRBD2. The length of the CDR3 is 14 residues. Germline assignment: CDR1 KGHSH and CDR2 LQKENI. Germline trimming cut 7 bases from V and 5 bases from J; bases unmatched to any gene: 10. In nucleotides, the CDR3 is TGTGCCAGCTTTCCTAGGGCGGGAGTCGAGACCCAGTACTTC. Translation gives CASFPRAGVETQYF. The full variable domain, its missing parts supplied by reference TRBV18 and TRBJ2-5, is NAGVMQNPRHLVRRRGQEARLRCSPMKGHSHVYWYRQLPEEGLKFMVYLQKENIIDESGMPKERFSAEFPKEGPSILRIQQVVRGDSAAYFCASFPRAGVETQYFGPGTRLLVL.

The chain is built from TRBV4-1 and TRBJ1-5; no firm D call. Trimming pared 0 bases from V and 0 bases from J, leaving 9 bases between. The CDR3 sequence is 16 residues long. Per germline, CDR1 MGHRA and CDR2 YSYEKL. DNA for the CDR3: TGCGCCAGCAGCCAAGATACACCATATAGCAATCAGCCCCAGCATTTT. Its protein is CASSQDTPYSNQPQHF.

As regards this clone: Being one base from a much bigger clone, this may be a read error. The chain recombines TRBV7-3 with TRBJ1-2; the match to TRBD1 covers 7 bases. V gave up 5 bases and J gave up 4 bases; unmatched junction bases: 4. This CDR3 has 13 residues. Germline V CDR1 and CDR2: SGHTA, FQGTGA. The CDR3 coding sequence is TGTGCCAGCAGCCCCGGGACAGCCTATGGCTACACCTTC. This gives the protein CASSPGTAYGYTF.

J is TRBJ1-6 and V is TRBV30; the match to TRBD1 covers 8 bases. Trimming cost V 2 bases and J 10 bases; bases outside gene matches: 10. Germline CDR1 reads GTSNPN; CDR2 reads SVGIG (reference sequence). This CDR3 is 15 amino acids long. The CDR3 DNA follows: TGTGCCTGGAGTCCCGGACAGGGAAATTACTCACCCCTCCACTTT. Its translation: CAWSPGQGNYSPLHF. The whole variable domain, filled in from reference TRBV30 and TRBJ1-6, reads SQTIHQWPATLVQPVGSPLSLECTVEGTSNPNLYWYRQAAGRGLQLLFYSVGIGQISSEVPQNLSASRPQDRQFILSSKKLLLSDSGFYLCAWSPGQGNYSPLHFGNGTRLTVT.

This clone showed up just a few times. This chain uses TRBV11-2 with TRBJ1-1; no clear D. Germline lookup yields CDR1 SGHAT and CDR2 FQNNGV. V lost 0 bases and J 7 bases, leaving 6 bases between the germline ends. The CDR3 runs to 12 residues. CDR3 protein: CASSLETGEAFF. The CDR3 region has the DNA TGTGCCAGCAGCTTAGAGACGGGTGAAGCTTTCTTT. Supplemented by reference TRBV11-2 and TRBJ1-1, the full variable domain reads EAGVAQSPRYKIIEKRQSVAFWCNPISGHATLYWYQQILGQGPKLLIQFQNNGVVDDSQLPKDRFSAERLKGVDSTLKIQPAKLEDSAVYLCASSLETGEAFFGQGTRLTVV.

V and J are TRBV13 and TRBJ2-1; D gene uncertain. The CDR3 spans 15 residues. Germline V gene data show CDR1 as PRHDT and CDR2 as FYEKMQ (reference sequence). Trimming took 5 bases from V and 0 from J, leaving 11 bases between them. CDR3 DNA: TGTGCCAGCAGCCACTCCTCGAGCTCCTACAATGAGCAGTTCTTC. This translates into CASSHSSSSYNEQFF. Combining the CDR3 with reference TRBV13 and TRBJ2-1 gives the whole variable domain AAGVIQSPRHLIKEKRETATLKCYPIPRHDTVYWYQQGPGQDPQFLISFYEKMQSDKGSIPDRFSAQQFSDYHSELNMSSLELGDSALYFCASSHSSSSYNEQFFGPGTRLTVL.

The chain joins TRBV30 to TRBJ1-1; TRBD1 matches at 9 bases. The trim removed 3 bases at V and 11 bases at J, leaving 7 bases unmatched. Germline values: CDR1 GTSNPN, CDR2 SVGIG (reference sequence). CDR3 size: 12 residues. CDR3 bases: TGTGCCTGGAGAACGACAGGGGGAAGGGCTTTCTTT. Its protein is CAWRTTGGRAFF.

This clone has a handful of counts. V and J are TRBV30 and TRBJ1-3; D unclear. The V end was cut by 4 bases, the J end by 4 bases, with 11 bases between. Germline values: CDR1 GTSNPN, CDR2 SVGIG (reference sequence). CDR3 length: 13 residues. The CDR3 DNA reads as TGTGCCTGGATCCCCCTGGGCGGAAACACCATATATTTT. The encoded protein is CAWIPLGGNTIYF.

The chain is built from TRBV28 and TRBJ1-5; perhaps TRBD1 as D (6 bases). Trimming removed 6 bases at V and 3 bases at J, with 15 bases between. The germline gives CDR1 MDHEN, CDR2 SYDVKM. The CDR3 length is 15 residues. CDR3 amino acids: CASRASGQFNQPQHF. The CDR3 nucleotides are TGTGCCAGCAGAGCGAGCGGACAGTTCAATCAGCCCCAGCATTTT.

This clone was detected a few times. This rearrangement joins TRBV6-6 to TRBJ2-7; the D gene is possibly TRBD1 (5 bases). This CDR3 region has 11 residues. The germline CDR1 and CDR2 sequences are MNHNY and SVGAGI (reference sequence). Trimming left V 4 bases short and J 9 bases short, with 10 bases between. The CDR3, as DNA: TGTGCCAGCAGTTCCGACAGTGGGCAGTACTTC. Its translation: CASSSDSGQYF.

This chain links TRBV6-5 with TRBJ1-2; tentatively, D is TRBD1 (6 bases). Between the trimmed V and J ends, which lost 6 bases and 4 bases, there was a span of 15 bases. The germline V gene encodes CDR1 MNHEY and CDR2 SVGAGI. The CDR3 is 14 residues long. The CDR3 here is CASSPRDRLYGYTF. Written as DNA, the CDR3 is TGTGCCAGCAGCCCCAGAGACAGGCTCTATGGCTACACCTTC.

The chain uses TRBV10-1 and TRBJ2-5; tentative D call: TRBD2 (5 bases). CDR1 is WNHNN and CDR2 is SYGVQD in the germline V gene (reference sequence). This CDR3 has 16 residues. The V gene lost 4 bases and the J gene lost 2 bases, with 17 bases spanning the gap. The CDR3 protein is CASSVGIAAEQETQYF. CDR3 sequence (DNA): TGCGCCAGCAGTGTTGGAATCGCAGCGGAACAAGAGACCCAGTACTTC.

With regard to this clone: Because the CDR3's place on the DNA is in doubt, the DNA is left out and the CDR3 is given as listed by TCRdb. The chain recombines TRBV12-1 with TRBJ2-5; the DNA was not used to check the table's D call, TRBD2. TRBV12-1 is shown as a pseudogene. Counting both end residues, the CDR3 totals 15 amino acids. CDR3 sequence reads: CASSFAVGAIETQYF.